The T cell receptor (beta chain) described here comes from a study of blood T cell repertoires in COVID-19. Looking at the study overall: Samples of COVID-19 (acute and convalescent) were obtained from the United States, Italy and Spain.

TCRdb's table, derived via immunoSEQ multiplex PCR, lists solely in-frame clones and lacks some. The sample holds 150,000 to 180,000 clones; about 90% are singletons and the top ten take 0.55%. Trimming cost V 1 base and J 4 bases; bases outside gene matches: 12. Germline V lookup: CDR1 SGHTS, CDR2 YDEGEE. The CDR3 totals 17 residues. Sequenced material: peripheral blood. This clonotype originated in a man aged 45-65 years with acute or convalescent COVID-19. The chain is built from TRBV5-8 and TRBJ1-1; 8 nucleotides line up with TRBD1. The CDR3: CASSLFGTGRLPTEAFF. As DNA, the CDR3 is TGTGCCAGCAGCTTGTTCGGGACAGGTCGGTTACCCACTGAAGCTTTCTTT.